The T cell receptor (beta chain) described here comes from a study of control samples from healthy donors and cancer patients. Clones were sequenced by immunoSEQ multiplex PCR, and TCRdb holds only the in-frame ones, with some missing. The data show over 30,000 clones, 86% seen once. Trimming removed 3 bases from V and 4 bases from J, with 14 bases in between. This CDR3 has 14 residues. The V gene's germline CDR1 is SGHTS and CDR2 YDEGEE. Sequencing used PBMCs. The source is a woman between 40 and 50 years old with lung cancer. The chain combines TRBV5-8 with TRBJ2-7; a weak D match, TRBD2 (5 bases). CDR3 loop: CASSSGSGGYEQYF. The CDR3 nucleotides read TGTGCCAGCAGCTCCGGCAGTGGAGGTTACGAGCAGTACTTC.